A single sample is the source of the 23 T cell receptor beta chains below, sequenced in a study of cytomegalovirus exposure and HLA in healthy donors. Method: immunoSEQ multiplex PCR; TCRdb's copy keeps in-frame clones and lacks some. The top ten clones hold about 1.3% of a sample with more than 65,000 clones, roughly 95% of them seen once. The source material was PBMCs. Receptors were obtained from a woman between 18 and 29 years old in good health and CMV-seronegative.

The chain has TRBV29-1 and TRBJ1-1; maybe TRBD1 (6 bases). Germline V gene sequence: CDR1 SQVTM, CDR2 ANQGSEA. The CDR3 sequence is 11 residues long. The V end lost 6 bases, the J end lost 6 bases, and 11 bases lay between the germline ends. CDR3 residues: CSVGRGAEAFF. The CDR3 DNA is TGCAGCGTGGGGAGGGGGGCTGAAGCTTTCTTT.

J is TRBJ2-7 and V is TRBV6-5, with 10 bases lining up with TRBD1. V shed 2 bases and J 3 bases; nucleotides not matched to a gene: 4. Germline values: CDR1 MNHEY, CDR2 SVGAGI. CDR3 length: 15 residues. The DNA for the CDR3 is TGTGCCAGCAGTTACCAGGACAGGGGGGGCTACGAGCAGTACTTC. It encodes CASSYQDRGGYEQYF.

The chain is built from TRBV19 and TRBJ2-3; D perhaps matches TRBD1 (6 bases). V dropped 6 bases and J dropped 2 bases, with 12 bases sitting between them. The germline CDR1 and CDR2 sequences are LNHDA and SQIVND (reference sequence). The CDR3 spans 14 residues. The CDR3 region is CASSTRGTTDTQYF. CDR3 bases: TGTGCCAGTAGCACCAGGGGTACCACAGATACGCAGTATTTT. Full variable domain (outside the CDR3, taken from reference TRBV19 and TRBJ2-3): DGGITQSPKYLFRKEGQNVTLSCEQNLNHDAMYWYRQDPGQGLRLIYYSQIVNDFQKGDIAEGYSVSREKKESFPLTVTSAQKNPTAFYLCASSTRGTTDTQYFGPGTRLTVL.

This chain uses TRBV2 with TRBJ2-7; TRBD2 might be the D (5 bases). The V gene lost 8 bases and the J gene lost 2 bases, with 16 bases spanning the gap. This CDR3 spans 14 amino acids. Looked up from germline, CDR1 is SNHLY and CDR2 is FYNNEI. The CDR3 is CASLAGLPPYEQYF. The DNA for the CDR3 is TGTGCCAGCCTTGCGGGCTTACCACCCTACGAGCAGTACTTC.

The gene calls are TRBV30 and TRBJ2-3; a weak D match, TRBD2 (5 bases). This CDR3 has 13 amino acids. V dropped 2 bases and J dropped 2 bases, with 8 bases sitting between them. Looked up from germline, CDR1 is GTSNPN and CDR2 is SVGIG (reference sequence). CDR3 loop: CAWSQRFTDTQYF. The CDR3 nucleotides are TGTGCCTGGAGTCAGCGGTTCACAGATACGCAGTATTTT.

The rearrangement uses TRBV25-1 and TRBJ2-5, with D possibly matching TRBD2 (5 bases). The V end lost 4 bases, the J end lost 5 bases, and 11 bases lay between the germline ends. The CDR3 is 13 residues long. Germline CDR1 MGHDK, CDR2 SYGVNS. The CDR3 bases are TGTGCCAGCAGTGCGGGAATTTGGGAGACCCAGTACTTC. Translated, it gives CASSAGIWETQYF.

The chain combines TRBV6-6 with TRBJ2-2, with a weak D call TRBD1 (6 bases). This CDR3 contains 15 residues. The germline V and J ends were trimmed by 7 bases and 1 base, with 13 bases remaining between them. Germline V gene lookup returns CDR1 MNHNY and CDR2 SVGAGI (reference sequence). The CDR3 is CASNPGHMNTGELFF. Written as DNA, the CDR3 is TGTGCCAGCAACCCGGGACATATGAACACCGGGGAGCTGTTTTTT.

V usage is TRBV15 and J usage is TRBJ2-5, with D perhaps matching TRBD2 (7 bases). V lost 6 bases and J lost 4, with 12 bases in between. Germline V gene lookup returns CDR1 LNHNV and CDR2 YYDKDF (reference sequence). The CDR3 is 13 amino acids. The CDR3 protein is CATREGGRETQYF. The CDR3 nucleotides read TGTGCCACCAGAGAGGGGGGGCGAGAGACCCAGTACTTC.

The CDR3 reads CATAATSGANEQFF. CDR3 sequence (DNA): TGCGCCACCGCCGCGACTAGCGGTGCCAATGAGCAGTTCTTC. The chain has TRBV5-1 and TRBJ2-1; 9 nucleotides line up with TRBD2. V lost 9 bases to trimming and J lost 6 bases; unmatched junction nucleotides: 10. Germline V gene lookup returns CDR1 SGHRS and CDR2 YFSETQ. The CDR3 consists of 14 residues.

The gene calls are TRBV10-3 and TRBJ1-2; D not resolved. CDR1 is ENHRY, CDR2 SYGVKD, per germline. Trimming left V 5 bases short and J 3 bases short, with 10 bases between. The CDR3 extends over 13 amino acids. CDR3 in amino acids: CAISTDIDYGYTF. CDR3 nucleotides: TGTGCCATCAGTACCGACATCGACTATGGCTACACCTTC.

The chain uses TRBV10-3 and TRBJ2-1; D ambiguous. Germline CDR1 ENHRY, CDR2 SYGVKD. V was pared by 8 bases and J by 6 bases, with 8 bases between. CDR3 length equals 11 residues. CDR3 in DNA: TGTGCCATCCTAGAGACCAATGAGCAGTTCTTC. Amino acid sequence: CAILETNEQFF.

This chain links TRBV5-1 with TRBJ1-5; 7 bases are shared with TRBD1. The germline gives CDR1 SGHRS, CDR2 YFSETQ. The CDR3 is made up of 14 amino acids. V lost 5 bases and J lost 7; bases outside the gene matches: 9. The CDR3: CASRSRGLDQPQHF. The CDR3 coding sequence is TGCGCCAGCAGGTCTAGGGGGCTCGACCAGCCCCAGCATTTT. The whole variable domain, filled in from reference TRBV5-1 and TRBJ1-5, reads KAGVTQTPRYLIKTRGQQVTLSCSPISGHRSVSWYQQTPGQGLQFLFEYFSETQRNKGNFPGRFSGRQFSNSRSEMNVSTLELGDSALYLCASRSRGLDQPQHFGDGTRLSIL.

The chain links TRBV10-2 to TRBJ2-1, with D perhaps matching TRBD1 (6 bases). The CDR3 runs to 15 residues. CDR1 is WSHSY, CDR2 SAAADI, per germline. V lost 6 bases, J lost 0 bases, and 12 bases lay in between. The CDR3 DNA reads TGCGCCAGCAGACAGGGCCTGGGCTCCTACAATGAGCAGTTCTTC. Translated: CASRQGLGSYNEQFF.

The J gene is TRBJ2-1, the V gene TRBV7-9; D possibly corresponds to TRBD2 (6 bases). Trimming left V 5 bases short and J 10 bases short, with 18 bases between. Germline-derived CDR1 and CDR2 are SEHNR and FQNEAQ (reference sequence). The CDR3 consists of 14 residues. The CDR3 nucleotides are TGTGCCAGCAGCATAACTAGCCGGGATAACGAGCAGTTCTTC. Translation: CASSITSRDNEQFF.

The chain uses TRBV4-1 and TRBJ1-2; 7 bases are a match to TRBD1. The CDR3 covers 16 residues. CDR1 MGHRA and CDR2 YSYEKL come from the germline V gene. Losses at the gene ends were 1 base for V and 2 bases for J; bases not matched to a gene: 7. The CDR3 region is CASSQGQGGANYGYTF. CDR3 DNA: TGCGCCAGCAGCCAAGGACAGGGAGGTGCGAACTATGGCTACACCTTC.

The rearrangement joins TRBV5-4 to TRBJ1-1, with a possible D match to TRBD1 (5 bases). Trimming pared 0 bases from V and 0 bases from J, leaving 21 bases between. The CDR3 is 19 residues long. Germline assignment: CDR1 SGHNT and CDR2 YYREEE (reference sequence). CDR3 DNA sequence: TGTGCCAGCAGCTTGGGGGACTCGGGTACCCGTGGGGTGAACACTGAAGCTTTCTTT. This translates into CASSLGDSGTRGVNTEAFF.

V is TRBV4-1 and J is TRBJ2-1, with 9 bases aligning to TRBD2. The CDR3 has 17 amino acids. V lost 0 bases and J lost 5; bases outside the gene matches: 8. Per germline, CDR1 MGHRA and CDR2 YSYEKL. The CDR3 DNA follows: TGCGCCAGCAGCCAAGAGAGATCCAGCGGGAGGAACAATGAGCAGTTCTTC. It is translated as CASSQERSSGRNNEQFF.

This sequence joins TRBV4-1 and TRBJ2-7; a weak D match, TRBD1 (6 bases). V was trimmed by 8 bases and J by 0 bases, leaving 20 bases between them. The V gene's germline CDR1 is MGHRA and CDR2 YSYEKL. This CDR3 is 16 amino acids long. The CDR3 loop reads CASAKLIGTNSYEQYF. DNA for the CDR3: TGCGCCAGCGCCAAACTTATCGGGACAAACTCCTACGAGCAGTACTTC.

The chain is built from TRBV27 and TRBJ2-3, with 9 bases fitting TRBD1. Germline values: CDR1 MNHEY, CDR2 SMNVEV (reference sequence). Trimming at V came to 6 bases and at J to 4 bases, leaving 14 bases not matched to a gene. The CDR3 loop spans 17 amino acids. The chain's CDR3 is CASSGGQGGLWADTQYF. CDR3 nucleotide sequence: TGTGCCAGCAGCGGGGGACAGGGAGGCCTATGGGCAGATACGCAGTATTTT.

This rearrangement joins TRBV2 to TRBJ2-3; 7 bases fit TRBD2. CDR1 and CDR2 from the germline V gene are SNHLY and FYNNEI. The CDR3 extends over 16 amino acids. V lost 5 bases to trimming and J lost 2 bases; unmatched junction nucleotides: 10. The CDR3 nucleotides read TGTGCCAGCAGTAAAGGACTAGTTTTTACCACAGATACGCAGTATTTT. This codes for CASSKGLVFTTDTQYF.

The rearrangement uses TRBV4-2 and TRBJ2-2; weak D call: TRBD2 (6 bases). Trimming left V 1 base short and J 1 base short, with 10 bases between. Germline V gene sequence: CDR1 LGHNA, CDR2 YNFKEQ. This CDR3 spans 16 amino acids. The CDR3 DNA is TGTGCCAGCAGCCAAGGGCTAGCGCAGAACACCGGGGAGCTGTTTTTT. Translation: CASSQGLAQNTGELFF.

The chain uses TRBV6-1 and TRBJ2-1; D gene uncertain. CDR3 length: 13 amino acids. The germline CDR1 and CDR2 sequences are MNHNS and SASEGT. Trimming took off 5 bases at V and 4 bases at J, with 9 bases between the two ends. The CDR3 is CASSWQVYNEQFF. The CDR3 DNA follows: TGTGCCAGCAGTTGGCAGGTGTACAATGAGCAGTTCTTC.

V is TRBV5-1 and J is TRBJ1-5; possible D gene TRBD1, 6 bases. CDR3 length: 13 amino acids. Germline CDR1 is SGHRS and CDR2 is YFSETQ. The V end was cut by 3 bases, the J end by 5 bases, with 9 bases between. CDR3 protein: CASSWAGDQPQHF. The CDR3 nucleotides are TGCGCCAGCAGCTGGGCAGGGGATCAGCCCCAGCATTTT.